Each of the 20 T cell receptor beta chains below was sequenced from the same sample in a study of blood T cell repertoires in COVID-19. Assay used: immunoSEQ multiplex PCR; TCRdb lists only in-frame clones, some missing. This sample carries 240,000 or so clones, 70% to 90% of them seen once, and the ten largest clones take more than 0.95%. Source material: peripheral blood. The receptors originated from a woman in her thirties or forties who had recovered from COVID-19.

The J gene is TRBJ1-2, the V gene TRBV7-6; the D is unclear. Germline V CDR1 and CDR2: SGHVS, FNYEAQ. V was clipped by 7 bases and J by 8 bases, with 14 bases between them. The CDR3 totals 12 residues. The CDR3 protein is CASTLGGGGYTF. The CDR3 DNA reads TGTGCCAGCACCCTAGGCGGCGGGGGCTACACCTTC.

The chain uses TRBV24-1 and TRBJ2-5; D is possibly TRBD2 (7 bases). Germline loops: CDR1 KGHDR, CDR2 SFDVKD. This CDR3 has 16 residues. V lost 5 bases and J lost 5, with 20 bases in between. CDR3 DNA sequence: TGTGCCACCAGTGGCGTCGCCGGGGGGCCACGGGAGACCCAGTACTTC. It yields the protein CATSGVAGGPRETQYF.

This clone was detected a few times. The chain combines TRBV27 with TRBJ2-7; 9 bases line up with TRBD2. V lost 5 bases and J lost 4; bases outside the gene matches: 9. CDR3 length equals 15 residues. The germline gives CDR1 MNHEY, CDR2 SMNVEV (reference sequence). This CDR3 reads CASSGNSGSGYEQYF. CDR3 nucleotides: TGTGCCAGCAGTGGAAATAGCGGGAGTGGGTACGAGCAGTACTTC.

The J gene is TRBJ2-2, the V gene TRBV25-1, with TRBD2 matching over 11 bases. The CDR3 has 18 amino acids. The germline V gene has CDR1 MGHDK and CDR2 SYGVNS. Germline trimming cut 4 bases from V and 4 bases from J; bases unmatched to any gene: 11. The CDR3 is CASSGGVAGGPGTGELFF. The CDR3 nucleotides read TGTGCCAGCAGTGGCGGGGTAGCGGGAGGGCCGGGCACCGGGGAGCTGTTTTTT.

As concerns this clone: A read error may produce the germline difference seen at one junction end. The genes are TRBV20-1 and TRBJ2-7; tentatively, D is TRBD1 (6 bases). Per the germline V gene, CDR1 is DFQATT and CDR2 is SNEGSKA (reference sequence). The CDR3 loop spans 11 amino acids. For the CDR3, the DNA is TGCAGTGCTAGAGATGCGGCCGGCAGGGGCTTC. Translating gives CSARDAAGRGF.

The J gene is TRBJ1-5, the V gene TRBV4-1; 8 nucleotides match TRBD1. From germline, CDR1 is MGHRA and CDR2 YSYEKL. The CDR3 has 17 amino acids. V shed 0 bases and J 2 bases; nucleotides not matched to a gene: 6. CDR3 sequence reads: CASSQDPTGGGNQPQHF. CDR3 bases: TGCGCCAGCAGCCAAGACCCCACAGGGGGGGGCAATCAGCCCCAGCATTTT.

The chain employs TRBV5-1 and TRBJ1-2, with 8 bases identical to TRBD1. Germline loops: CDR1 SGHRS, CDR2 YFSETQ. This CDR3 has 14 residues. The trim removed 4 bases at V and 8 bases at J, leaving 10 bases unmatched. CDR3 region: CASSETGQGSGYTF. CDR3 nucleotides: TGCGCCAGCAGCGAAACAGGACAGGGAAGCGGCTACACCTTC.

The chain is built from TRBV11-3 and TRBJ2-2; TRBD2 is a possible D gene (7 bases). Germline CDR1 is SGHNT and CDR2 is YENEEA. This CDR3 spans 15 amino acids. Trimming shortened V by 7 bases and J by 0 bases, and 12 bases separated the two germline ends. The CDR3 is CASTGGPANTGELFF. As DNA, the CDR3 is TGTGCCAGCACCGGGGGGCCTGCGAACACCGGGGAGCTGTTTTTT.

This clone has only one observation. DNA of the CDR3: TGTGCCAGCAGACCAGAAAGACAGGCCGCCGGGGAGCTGTTTTTT. It encodes CASRPERQAAGELFF. V is TRBV6-5 and J is TRBJ2-2; the D gene is possibly TRBD1 (6 bases). CDR3 length equals 15 residues. The V gene's germline CDR1 is MNHEY and CDR2 SVGAGI. Trimming took 6 bases from V and 6 from J, leaving 17 bases between them.

The chain uses TRBV5-4 and TRBJ2-7; 10 positions match TRBD1. CDR3 length: 14 amino acids. The V segment lost 10 bases and the J segment 5 bases; nucleotides outside the gene matches: 12. Germline loops: CDR1 SGHNT, CDR2 YYREEE (reference sequence). CDR3 residues: CAYAGQGPTNEQYF. In DNA, the CDR3 is TGTGCCTATGCGGGACAGGGGCCGACAAACGAGCAGTACTTC. The variable domain in full, completed from reference TRBV5-4 and TRBJ2-7, reads ETGVTQSPTHLIKTRGQQVTLRCSSQSGHNTVSWYQQALGQGPQFIFQYYREEENGRGNFPPRFSGLQFPNYSSELNVNALELDDSALYLCAYAGQGPTNEQYFGPGTRLTVT.

V is TRBV6-1 and J is TRBJ1-2; D possibly corresponds to TRBD1 (6 bases). V lost 1 base and J 0 bases, leaving 12 bases between the germline ends. The CDR3 sequence is 16 residues long. Germline V lookup: CDR1 MNHNS, CDR2 SASEGT. Written as DNA, the CDR3 is TGTGCCAGCAGTGAAGGGGGGCCCCCAGCTAACTATGGCTACACCTTC. Protein sequence: CASSEGGPPANYGYTF.

This clone was recorded a few times. This chain links TRBV18 with TRBJ2-2; TRBD1 matches at 7 bases. The length of the CDR3 is 18 residues. V lost 2 bases and J lost 0; bases outside the gene matches: 9. Germline V gene lookup returns CDR1 KGHSH and CDR2 LQKENI. The CDR3 DNA is TGTGCCAGCTCACCAGGTCGAGGGGGCGCCCCGAACACCGGGGAGCTGTTTTTT. Translated, it gives CASSPGRGGAPNTGELFF.

V usage is TRBV3-1 (or the pseudogene TRBV3-2) and J usage is TRBJ2-7; TRBD2 agrees at 11 bases. The CDR3 has 18 amino acids. V lost 1 base and J lost 6; bases outside the gene matches: 14. The germline gives CDR1 LGHDT, CDR2 YNNKEL (reference sequence). The CDR3 DNA reads as TGTGCCAGCAGCCAAGGCCTAGCGGGAGGCCGGGTCGGGGGCGAGCAGTACTTC. As protein: CASSQGLAGGRVGGEQYF.

This chain joins TRBV6-2 or TRBV6-3 and TRBJ2-3; D is perhaps TRBD2 (5 bases). Germline lookup yields CDR1 MNHEY and CDR2 SVGEGT. Trimming stripped 4 bases from V and 2 bases from J, with 19 bases between. The CDR3 is 17 residues long. CDR3 in DNA: TGTGCCAGCAGTTCCGCGAGGAGCGGCGCCTTCACAGATACGCAGTATTTT. It translates to CASSSARSGAFTDTQYF.

The chain carries TRBV6-5 and TRBJ2-3; TRBD2 is a possible D gene (5 bases). V dropped 3 bases and J dropped 1 base, with 14 bases sitting between them. Germline V CDR1 and CDR2: MNHEY, SVGAGI. This CDR3 comprises 16 residues. The CDR3 DNA reads TGTGCCAGCAGTTATCGGCGGGTACGGCGCACAGATACGCAGTATTTT. This gives the protein CASSYRRVRRTDTQYF.

The chain has TRBV4-1 and TRBJ1-1, with D possibly being TRBD1 (5 bases). With 1 base removed from V and 3 bases from J, the gap between germline ends came to 9 bases. The CDR3 covers 14 residues. Germline lookup yields CDR1 MGHRA and CDR2 YSYEKL. CDR3 protein: CASSQVAGHTEAFF. The CDR3 region has the DNA TGCGCCAGCAGCCAAGTGGCGGGGCACACTGAAGCTTTCTTT.

The rearrangement uses TRBV27 and TRBJ2-1; a weak D match, TRBD2 (7 bases). V lost 6 bases and J lost 3, with 15 bases in between. The CDR3 is made up of 15 amino acids. Germline CDR1 is MNHEY and CDR2 is SMNVEV (reference sequence). CDR3 in amino acids: CASRGGARLYNEQFF. The CDR3 coding sequence is TGTGCCAGCAGAGGGGGGGCCCGTCTCTACAATGAGCAGTTCTTC.

The rearrangement uses TRBV19 and TRBJ1-1; tentative D call: TRBD1 (5 bases). The V gene lost 11 bases and the J gene lost 5 bases, with 21 bases spanning the gap. Germline CDR1 reads LNHDA; CDR2 reads SQIVND (reference sequence). This CDR3 region has 14 residues. The CDR3 DNA is TGTGCCGCAGGGAGGGGAGGCCGTGGTACTGAAGCTTTCTTT. This gives the protein CAAGRGGRGTEAFF.

CDR3 sequence (DNA): TGTGCCAGCAAGGAGGGGCTGAACACTGAAGCTTTCTTT. It specifies CASKEGLNTEAFF. The gene calls are TRBV6-5 and TRBJ1-1; weak D call: TRBD1 (5 bases). Trimming took 7 bases from V and 0 from J, leaving 9 bases between them. Germline V gene lookup returns CDR1 MNHEY and CDR2 SVGAGI. The CDR3 is 13 residues long.

This sequence joins TRBV6-5 and TRBJ2-5, with D possibly being TRBD1 (6 bases). This CDR3 spans 15 amino acids. The germline V and J ends were trimmed by 6 bases and 2 bases, with 16 bases remaining between them. The germline CDR1 and CDR2 sequences are MNHEY and SVGAGI. CDR3 protein: CASSRRGPPQETQYF. As DNA, the CDR3 is TGTGCCAGCAGCCGCAGGGGCCCCCCTCAAGAGACCCAGTACTTC.